These T cell receptor beta chains were read from a single sample in a study of beta chain features in type 1 diabetes. Assay: immunoSEQ multiplex PCR; the TCRdb copy retains only in-frame clones and omits some. In the table there are over 600,000 clones, around 12% of which are singletons. The sample comprised naive CD4+ T cells from blood. Source of these receptors: a man between 25 and 39 years old with type 1 diabetes. Both conserved end residues are trimmed from each CDR3.

j_gene: TRBJ2-1
v_gene: TRBV29-1
CDR3aa: SVRAGAYNEQF

j_gene: TRBJ2-7
v_gene: TRBV9
CDR3aa: ASSVHPGASGYYEQY

j_gene: TRBJ1-2
v_gene: TRBV27
CDR3aa: ASRTGSRGYT

j_gene: TRBJ2-3
v_gene: TRBV11-2
CDR3aa: ASSLDRGAGDTQY

j_gene: TRBJ2-1
v_gene: TRBV7-2
CDR3aa: ASSLFIRRDRDNEQF

j_gene: TRBJ2-7
v_gene: TRBV5-1
CDR3aa: ASRMSVGSYEQY

j_gene: TRBJ2-5
v_gene: TRBV18
CDR3aa: ASSPGPSGETQY

j_gene: TRBJ2-3
v_gene: TRBV4-3
CDR3aa: ASSQEPGMPDTQY

j_gene: TRBJ1-2
v_gene: TRBV7-2
CDR3aa: ASSFSGADYGYT

j_gene: TRBJ2-7
v_gene: TRBV7-6
CDR3aa: ASSLDSGSYEQY

j_gene: TRBJ2-1
v_gene: TRBV20-1
CDR3aa: SSGSSHEQF

j_gene: TRBJ1-3
v_gene: TRBV21-1
CDR3aa: ANGLFGNTIY

j_gene: TRBJ2-1
v_gene: TRBV10-3
CDR3aa: ATRPGQGNEQF

j_gene: TRBJ2-7
v_gene: TRBV15
CDR3aa: ATSRDRGQGVNYEQY

j_gene: TRBJ2-1
v_gene: TRBV21-1
CDR3aa: ASSRTRGTSGVPYNEQF

j_gene: TRBJ2-6
v_gene: TRBV11-2
CDR3aa: ASSLWGAGAPGANVLT

j_gene: TRBJ2-1
v_gene: TRBV10-3
CDR3aa: AITPGGGNNEQF

j_gene: TRBJ2-3
v_gene: TRBV11-3
CDR3aa: ASSLRDRDTQY

j_gene: TRBJ1-5
v_gene: TRBV10-3
CDR3aa: AISASGQPQH

j_gene: TRBJ2-6
v_gene: TRBV10-2
CDR3aa: ASSEFGSPSSSGANVLT

j_gene: TRBJ2-1
v_gene: TRBV13
CDR3aa: ASSPGLWPYNEQF

j_gene: TRBJ2-7
v_gene: TRBV6-5
CDR3aa: ASSYSASGDSYEQY

j_gene: TRBJ2-7
v_gene: TRBV19
CDR3aa: ASSGRTGVYEQY

j_gene: TRBJ1-2
v_gene: TRBV29-1
CDR3aa: SVGTRDSGYYGYT

j_gene: TRBJ1-2
v_gene: TRBV18
CDR3aa: ASSLEANYGYT

j_gene: TRBJ1-4
v_gene: TRBV11-3
CDR3aa: ASSPPGRNEKLF

j_gene: TRBJ2-6
v_gene: TRBV29-1
CDR3aa: SARTGSHSGANVLT

j_gene: TRBJ2-7
v_gene: TRBV7-2
CDR3aa: ASSSSGRDRGRGIYEQY

j_gene: TRBJ2-3
v_gene: TRBV5-6
CDR3aa: ASSFAQGFADTQY

j_gene: TRBJ2-7
v_gene: TRBV18
CDR3aa: ASSRSSRGYEQY

j_gene: TRBJ2-4
v_gene: TRBV4-3
CDR3aa: ASSPVLGGSVIQY

j_gene: TRBJ1-5
v_gene: TRBV27
CDR3aa: ASSPGGISNQPQH

j_gene: TRBJ1-5
v_gene: TRBV19
CDR3aa: ASSKRQDSGLGNQPQH

j_gene: TRBJ1-3
v_gene: TRBV10-3
CDR3aa: AISGSPDTIY

j_gene: TRBJ1-2
v_gene: TRBV19
CDR3aa: ASSTHFYGYT

j_gene: TRBJ2-4
v_gene: TRBV6-6
CDR3aa: ASSSWKGALNIQY

j_gene: TRBJ1-5
v_gene: TRBV6-5
CDR3aa: ASTQPQH

j_gene: TRBJ2-1
v_gene: TRBV29-1
CDR3aa: SSIRHNEQF

j_gene: TRBJ1-2
v_gene: TRBV19
CDR3aa: ASSMAGYMRDGYT

j_gene: TRBJ2-3
v_gene: TRBV7-9
CDR3aa: ASSLAGQGCTDTQY

j_gene: TRBJ1-5
v_gene: TRBV7-2
CDR3aa: ASSLAGSQPQH

j_gene: TRBJ1-6
v_gene: TRBV27
CDR3aa: ASSLSRGEGDSPLH

j_gene: TRBJ2-1
v_gene: TRBV5-1
CDR3aa: ASSLVGTGLRDEQF

j_gene: TRBJ2-3
v_gene: TRBV6-5
CDR3aa: ASSGETNTQY

j_gene: TRBJ2-7
v_gene: TRBV2
CDR3aa: ASRGTATYEQY

j_gene: TRBJ2-2
v_gene: TRBV6-5
CDR3aa: ASSYPTPRDTGELF

j_gene: TRBJ2-3
v_gene: TRBV9
CDR3aa: ASSGYPGTGTDTQY

j_gene: TRBJ2-5
v_gene: TRBV7-2
CDR3aa: ASSLVAYGQVAETQY

j_gene: TRBJ2-3
v_gene: TRBV27
CDR3aa: ASSLSLKNTDTQY

j_gene: TRBJ2-1
v_gene: TRBV4-3
CDR3aa: ASSHSGREQF

j_gene: TRBJ2-1
v_gene: TRBV6-5
CDR3aa: ASSYSGLAGDNEQF

j_gene: TRBJ2-5
v_gene: TRBV7-2
CDR3aa: ASDVLAQQETQY

j_gene: TRBJ1-5
v_gene: TRBV30
CDR3aa: ACDRVGNQPQH

j_gene: TRBJ2-7
v_gene: TRBV5-1
CDR3aa: ASSFLGQGGDEQY

j_gene: TRBJ2-7
v_gene: TRBV28
CDR3aa: ASSTRAPDSYEQY

j_gene: TRBJ2-7
v_gene: TRBV18
CDR3aa: ASSPPARAEQY

j_gene: TRBJ2-3
v_gene: TRBV4-1
CDR3aa: ASSRAGDLSTDTQY

j_gene: TRBJ2-7
v_gene: TRBV19
CDR3aa: ASSLSKGWTYEQY

j_gene: TRBJ2-1
v_gene: TRBV4-2
CDR3aa: ASSLGGDTYNEQF

j_gene: TRBJ2-1
v_gene: TRBV4-3
CDR3aa: ASSQFSPPGDEQF